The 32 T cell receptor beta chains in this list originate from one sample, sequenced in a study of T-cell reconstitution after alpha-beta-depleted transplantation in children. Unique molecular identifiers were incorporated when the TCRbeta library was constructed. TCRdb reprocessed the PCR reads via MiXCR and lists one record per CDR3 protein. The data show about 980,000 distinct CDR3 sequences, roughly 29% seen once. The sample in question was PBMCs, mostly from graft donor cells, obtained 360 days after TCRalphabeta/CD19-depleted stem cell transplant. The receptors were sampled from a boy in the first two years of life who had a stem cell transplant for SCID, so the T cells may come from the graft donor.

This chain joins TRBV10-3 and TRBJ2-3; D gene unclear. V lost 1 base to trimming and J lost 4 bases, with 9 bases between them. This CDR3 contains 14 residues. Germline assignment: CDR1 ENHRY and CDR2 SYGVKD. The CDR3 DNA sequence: TGTGCCATCAGTGAGTTTGACACAGCAGATACGCAGTATTTT. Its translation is CAISEFDTADTQYF.

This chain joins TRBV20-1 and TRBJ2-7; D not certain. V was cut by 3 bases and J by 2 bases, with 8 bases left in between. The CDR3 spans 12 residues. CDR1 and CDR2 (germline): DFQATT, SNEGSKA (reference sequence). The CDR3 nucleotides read TGCAGTGCTAGTTCAGACGCCTACGAGCAGTACTTC. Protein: CSASSDAYEQYF.

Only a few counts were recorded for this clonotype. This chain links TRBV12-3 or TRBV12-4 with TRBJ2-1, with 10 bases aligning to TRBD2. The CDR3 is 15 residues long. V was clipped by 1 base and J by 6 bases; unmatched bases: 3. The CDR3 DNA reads TGTGCCAGCAGTTTAGAGCGGGGGGGCTCCAATGAGCAGTTCTTC. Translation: CASSLERGGSNEQFF.

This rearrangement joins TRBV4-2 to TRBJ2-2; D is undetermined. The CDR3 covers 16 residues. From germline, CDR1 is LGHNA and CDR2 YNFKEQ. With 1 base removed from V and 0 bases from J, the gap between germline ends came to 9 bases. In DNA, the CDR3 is TGTGCCAGCAGCCAAGTGGGGTCATCGAACACCGGGGAGCTGTTTTTT. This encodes CASSQVGSSNTGELFF.

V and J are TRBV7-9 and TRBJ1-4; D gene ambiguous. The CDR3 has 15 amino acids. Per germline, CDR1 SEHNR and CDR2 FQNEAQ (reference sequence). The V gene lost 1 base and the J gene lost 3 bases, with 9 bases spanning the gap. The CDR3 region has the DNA TGTGCCAGCAGCTTAGGTGGCAGTCCTAATGAAAAACTGTTTTTT. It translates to CASSLGGSPNEKLFF.

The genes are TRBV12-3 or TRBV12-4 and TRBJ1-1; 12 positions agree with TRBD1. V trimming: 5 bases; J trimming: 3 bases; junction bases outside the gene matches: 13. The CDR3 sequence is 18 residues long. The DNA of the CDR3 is TGTGCCAGCAGTGGGCCCCGGGACAGGGGGCGCAGGTACACTGAAGCTTTCTTT. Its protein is CASSGPRDRGRRYTEAFF.

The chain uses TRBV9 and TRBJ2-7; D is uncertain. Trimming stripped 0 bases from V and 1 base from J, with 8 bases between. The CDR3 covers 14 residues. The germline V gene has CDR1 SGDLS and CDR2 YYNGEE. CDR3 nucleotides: TGTGCCAGCAGCGTAGACCATTCTTCCTACGAGCAGTACTTC. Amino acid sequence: CASSVDHSSYEQYF.

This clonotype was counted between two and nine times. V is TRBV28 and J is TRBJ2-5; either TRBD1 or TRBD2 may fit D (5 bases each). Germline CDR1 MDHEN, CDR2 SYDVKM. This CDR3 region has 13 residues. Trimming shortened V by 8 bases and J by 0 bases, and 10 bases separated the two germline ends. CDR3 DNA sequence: TGTGCCAGCCTTGGGACCCACCAAGAGACCCAGTACTTC. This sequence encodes CASLGTHQETQYF.

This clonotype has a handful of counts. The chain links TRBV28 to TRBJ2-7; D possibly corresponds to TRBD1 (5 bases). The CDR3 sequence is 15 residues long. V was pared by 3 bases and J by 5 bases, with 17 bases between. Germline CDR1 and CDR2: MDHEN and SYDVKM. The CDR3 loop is CASSLDNLKDHEQYF. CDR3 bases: TGTGCCAGCAGTTTGGACAACTTGAAAGACCACGAGCAGTACTTC.

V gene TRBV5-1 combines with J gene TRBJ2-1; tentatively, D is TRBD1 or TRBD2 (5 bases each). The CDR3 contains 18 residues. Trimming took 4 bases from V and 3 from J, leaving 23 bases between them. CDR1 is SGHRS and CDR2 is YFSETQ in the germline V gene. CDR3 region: CASSRGDTLSFLYNEQFF. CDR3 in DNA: TGCGCCAGCAGCCGGGGCGATACACTTAGTTTCCTCTACAATGAGCAGTTCTTC.

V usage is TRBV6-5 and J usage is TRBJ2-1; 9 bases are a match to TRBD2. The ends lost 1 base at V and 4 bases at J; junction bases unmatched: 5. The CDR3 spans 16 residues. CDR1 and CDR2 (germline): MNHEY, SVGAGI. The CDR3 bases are TGTGCCAGCAGTTACTACGGCGGGGGGGTTTACAATGAGCAGTTCTTC. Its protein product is CASSYYGGGVYNEQFF.

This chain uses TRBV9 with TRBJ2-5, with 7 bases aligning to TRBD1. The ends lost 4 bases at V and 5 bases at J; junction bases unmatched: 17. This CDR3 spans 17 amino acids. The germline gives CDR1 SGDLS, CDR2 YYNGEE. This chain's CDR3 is CASSPRPRGTIGETQYF. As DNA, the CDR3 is TGTGCCAGCAGCCCGCGACCCAGGGGGACCATAGGGGAGACCCAGTACTTC. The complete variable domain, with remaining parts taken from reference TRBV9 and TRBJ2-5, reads DSGVTQTPKHLITATGQRVTLRCSPRSGDLSVYWYQQSLDQGLQFLIQYYNGEERAKGNILERFSAQQFPDLHSELNLSSLELGDSALYFCASSPRPRGTIGETQYFGPGTRLLVL.

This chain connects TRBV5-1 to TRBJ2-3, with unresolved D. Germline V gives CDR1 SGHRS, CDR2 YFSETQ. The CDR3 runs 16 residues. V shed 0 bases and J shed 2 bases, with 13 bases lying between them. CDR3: CASSLAGQAYTDTQYF. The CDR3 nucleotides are TGCGCCAGCAGCTTGGCGGGCCAAGCATACACAGATACGCAGTATTTT.

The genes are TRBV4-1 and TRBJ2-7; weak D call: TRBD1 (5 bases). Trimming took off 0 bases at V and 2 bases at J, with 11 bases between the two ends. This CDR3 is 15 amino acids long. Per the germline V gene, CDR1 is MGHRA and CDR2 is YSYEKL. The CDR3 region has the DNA TGCGCCAGCAGCCAAGAAGCGACAGTCACCTACGAGCAGTACTTC. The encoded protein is CASSQEATVTYEQYF.

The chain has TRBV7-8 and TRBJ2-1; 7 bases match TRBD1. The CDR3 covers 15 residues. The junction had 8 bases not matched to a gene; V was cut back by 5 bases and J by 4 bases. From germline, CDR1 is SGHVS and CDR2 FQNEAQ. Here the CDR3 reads CASSTGTAPYNEQFF. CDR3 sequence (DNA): TGTGCCAGCAGCACCGGGACAGCTCCTTACAATGAGCAGTTCTTC.

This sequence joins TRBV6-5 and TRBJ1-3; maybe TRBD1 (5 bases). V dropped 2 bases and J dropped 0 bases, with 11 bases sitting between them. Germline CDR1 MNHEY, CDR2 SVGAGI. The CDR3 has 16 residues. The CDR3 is CASSYAGHLSGNTIYF. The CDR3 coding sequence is TGTGCCAGCAGTTACGCCGGACACCTCTCTGGAAACACCATATATTTT.

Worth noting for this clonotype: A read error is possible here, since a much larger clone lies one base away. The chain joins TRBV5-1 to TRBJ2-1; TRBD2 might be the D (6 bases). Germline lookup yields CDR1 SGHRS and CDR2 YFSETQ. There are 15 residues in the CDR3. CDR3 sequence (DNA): TGCGCCTGCAGCCCCGACGGGAGCTCCTACAATGAGCAGTTCTTC. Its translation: CACSPDGSSYNEQFF.

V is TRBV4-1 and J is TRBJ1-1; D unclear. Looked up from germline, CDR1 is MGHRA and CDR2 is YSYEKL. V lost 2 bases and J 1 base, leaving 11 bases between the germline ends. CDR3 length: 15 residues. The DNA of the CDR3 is TGCGCCAGCAGCCAACAGGTGGGATCGAACACTGAAGCTTTCTTT. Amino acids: CASSQQVGSNTEAFF.

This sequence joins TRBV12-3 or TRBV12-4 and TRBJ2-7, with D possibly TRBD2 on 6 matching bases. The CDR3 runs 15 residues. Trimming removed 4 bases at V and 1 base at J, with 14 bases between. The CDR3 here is CASSYLAGISYEQYF. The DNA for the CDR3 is TGTGCCAGCAGTTACTTGGCGGGGATTTCCTACGAGCAGTACTTC.

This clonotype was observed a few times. The CDR3 DNA reads as TGTGCCAGCAGCTCCCCCCGTTTTTACGAGCAGTACTTC. It is translated as CASSSPRFYEQYF. This chain joins TRBV7-2 and TRBJ2-7; D gene unclear. The CDR3 totals 13 residues. Germline V gene lookup returns CDR1 SGHTA and CDR2 FQGNSA. V lost 4 bases, J lost 4 bases, and 11 bases lay in between.

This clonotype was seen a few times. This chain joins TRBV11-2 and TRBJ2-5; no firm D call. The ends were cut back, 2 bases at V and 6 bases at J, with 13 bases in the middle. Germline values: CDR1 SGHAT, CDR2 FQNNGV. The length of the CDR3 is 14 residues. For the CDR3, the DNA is TGTGCCAGCAGCTTAAGTCAAGTGAGGAAGACCCAGTACTTC. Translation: CASSLSQVRKTQYF.

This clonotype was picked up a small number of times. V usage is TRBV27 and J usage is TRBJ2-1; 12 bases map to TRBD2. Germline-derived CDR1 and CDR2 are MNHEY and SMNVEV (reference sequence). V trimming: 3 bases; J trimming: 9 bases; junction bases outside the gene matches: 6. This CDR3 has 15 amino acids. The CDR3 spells CASSLASGGAREQFF. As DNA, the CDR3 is TGTGCCAGCAGTTTGGCTAGCGGGGGGGCTCGTGAGCAGTTCTTC.

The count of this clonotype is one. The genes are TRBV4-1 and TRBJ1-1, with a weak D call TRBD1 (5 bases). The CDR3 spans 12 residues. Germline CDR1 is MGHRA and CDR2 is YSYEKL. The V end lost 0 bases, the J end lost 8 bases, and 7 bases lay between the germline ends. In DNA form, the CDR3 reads TGCGCCAGCAGCCAAGATCAGGGAGAAGCTTTCTTT. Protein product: CASSQDQGEAFF.

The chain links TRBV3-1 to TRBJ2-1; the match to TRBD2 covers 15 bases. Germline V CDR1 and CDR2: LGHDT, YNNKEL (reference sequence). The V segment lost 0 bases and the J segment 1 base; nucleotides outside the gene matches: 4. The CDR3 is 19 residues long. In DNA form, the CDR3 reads TGTGCCAGCAGCCAAGATGGGACTAGCGGGGGGCGATCCTACAATGAGCAGTTCTTC. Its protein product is CASSQDGTSGGRSYNEQFF.

The CDR3 here is CASSSLLSAGRVGELFF. The CDR3 nucleotides read TGTGCCAGCAGCTCCCTTCTCTCGGCAGGGAGGGTCGGGGAGCTGTTTTTT. The chain has TRBV27 and TRBJ2-2; TRBD2 aligns across 7 bases. Germline V gives CDR1 MNHEY, CDR2 SMNVEV (reference sequence). V was clipped by 6 bases and J by 7 bases; unmatched bases: 17. The CDR3 is 17 amino acids.

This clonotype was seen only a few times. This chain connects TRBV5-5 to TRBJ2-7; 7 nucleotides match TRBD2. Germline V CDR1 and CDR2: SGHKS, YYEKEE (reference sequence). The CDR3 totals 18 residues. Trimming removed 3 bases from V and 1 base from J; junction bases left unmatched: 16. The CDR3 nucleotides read TGTGCCAGCAGCTCCGTCTCGGGGGGATGGGGTAGGTCCTACGAGCAGTACTTC. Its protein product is CASSSVSGGWGRSYEQYF.

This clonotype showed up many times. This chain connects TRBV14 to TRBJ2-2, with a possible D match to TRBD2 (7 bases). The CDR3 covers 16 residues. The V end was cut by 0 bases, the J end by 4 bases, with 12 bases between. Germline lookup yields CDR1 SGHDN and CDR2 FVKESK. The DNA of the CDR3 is TGTGCCAGCAGCCAAGACGGGCGGGGGCCCACCGGGGAGCTGTTTTTT. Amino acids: CASSQDGRGPTGELFF.

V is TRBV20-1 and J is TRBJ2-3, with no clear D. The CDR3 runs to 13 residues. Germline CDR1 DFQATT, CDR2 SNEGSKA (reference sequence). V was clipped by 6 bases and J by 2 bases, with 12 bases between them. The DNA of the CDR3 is TGCAGTGCGCCCCAACCCCCCACAGATACGCAGTATTTT. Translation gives CSAPQPPTDTQYF.

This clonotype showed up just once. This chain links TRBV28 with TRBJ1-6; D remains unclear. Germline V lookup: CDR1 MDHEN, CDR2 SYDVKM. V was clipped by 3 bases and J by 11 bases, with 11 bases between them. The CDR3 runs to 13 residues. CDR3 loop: CASSFRGEAPLHF. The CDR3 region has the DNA TGTGCCAGCAGTTTCCGGGGAGAGGCACCCCTCCACTTT. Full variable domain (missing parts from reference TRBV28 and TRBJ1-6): DVKVTQSSRYLVKRTGEKVFLECVQDMDHENMFWYRQDPGLGLRLIYFSYDVKMKEKGDIPEGYSVSREKKERFSLILESASTNQTSMYLCASSFRGEAPLHFGNGTRLTVT.

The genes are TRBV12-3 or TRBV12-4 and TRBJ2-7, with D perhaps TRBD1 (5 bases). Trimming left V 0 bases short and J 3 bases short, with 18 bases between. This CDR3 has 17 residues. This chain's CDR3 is CASSLASIARVDYEQYF. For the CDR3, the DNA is TGTGCCAGCAGTTTAGCTTCCATTGCCAGGGTGGACTACGAGCAGTACTTC.

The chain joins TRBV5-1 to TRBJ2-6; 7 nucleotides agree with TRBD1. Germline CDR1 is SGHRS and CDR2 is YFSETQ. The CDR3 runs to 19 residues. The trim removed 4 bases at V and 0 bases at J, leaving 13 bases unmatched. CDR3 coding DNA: TGCGCCAGCAGCCGCTTCCGGGACAGAAATAACTCTGGGGCCAACGTCCTGACTTTC. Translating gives CASSRFRDRNNSGANVLTF.

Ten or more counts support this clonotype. This CDR3 reads CASSLGPPSQPQHF. The CDR3 coding sequence is TGCGCCAGCAGCTTGGGTCCCCCCAGTCAGCCCCAGCATTTT. The chain links TRBV5-1 to TRBJ1-5; D is unclear. This CDR3 is built from 14 residues. The germline V gene encodes CDR1 SGHRS and CDR2 YFSETQ. The V end lost 0 bases, the J end lost 6 bases, and 10 bases lay between the germline ends.